This passage covers 19 T cell receptor beta chains from one sample sequenced in a study of blood T cell repertoires in COVID-19. TCRdb keeps only in-frame clones here, not all; method: immunoSEQ multiplex PCR. The sample shows fewer than 200,000 clones, roughly 82% of them seen only once. The source material was peripheral blood. These TCRs come from a woman in her 70s with acute or convalescent COVID-19.

The chain carries TRBV27 and TRBJ1-2; 8 nucleotides align to TRBD1. This CDR3 has 14 amino acids. The germline V gene has CDR1 MNHEY and CDR2 SMNVEV (reference sequence). The V and J ends lost 3 bases and 7 bases, in that order; junction bases with no gene match: 7. The CDR3 region is CASSFDRGSRGYTF. In DNA form, the CDR3 reads TGTGCCAGCAGTTTCGACAGGGGTTCCCGTGGCTACACCTTC.

This clone was counted a few times. This chain connects TRBV6-2 or TRBV6-3 to TRBJ1-4; D ambiguous. V lost 6 bases and J lost 4, with 12 bases in between. Germline V CDR1 and CDR2: MNHEY, SVGEGT. There are 14 residues in the CDR3. CDR3 residues: CASSRVFGNEKLFF. CDR3 nucleotides: TGTGCCAGCAGCCGCGTCTTTGGTAATGAAAAACTGTTTTTT.

Only a few counts were recorded for this clone. This sample also contains other DNA sequences that code for the same CDR3. The J gene is TRBJ2-5, the V gene TRBV5-1; D is uncertain. The CDR3 totals 14 residues. V was trimmed by 0 bases and J by 2 bases, leaving 8 bases between them. The germline CDR1 and CDR2 sequences are SGHRS and YFSETQ. CDR3 DNA: TGCGCCAGCAGCTTGGCCGGCGGACAAGAGACCCAGTACTTC. It is translated as CASSLAGGQETQYF.

The V gene is TRBV27, the J gene TRBJ2-7; D is unresolved. Trimming removed 4 bases from V and 3 bases from J, with 7 bases in between. CDR1 is MNHEY and CDR2 is SMNVEV in the germline V gene (reference sequence). The CDR3 is made up of 12 amino acids. The DNA of the CDR3 is TGTGCCAGCAGTTATACGGGCTACGAGCAGTACTTC. Translated: CASSYTGYEQYF.

The chain employs TRBV5-1 and TRBJ2-6, with a possible D match to TRBD1 (6 bases). CDR1 is SGHRS and CDR2 is YFSETQ in the germline V gene. The CDR3 has 17 residues. Trimming shortened V by 0 bases and J by 0 bases, and 10 bases separated the two germline ends. This chain's CDR3 is CASSLGTASSGANVLTF. CDR3 in DNA: TGCGCCAGCAGCTTGGGGACAGCGAGCTCTGGGGCCAACGTCCTGACTTTC. Full variable domain (outside the CDR3, taken from reference TRBV5-1 and TRBJ2-6): KAGVTQTPRYLIKTRGQQVTLSCSPISGHRSVSWYQQTPGQGLQFLFEYFSETQRNKGNFPGRFSGRQFSNSRSEMNVSTLELGDSALYLCASSLGTASSGANVLTFGAGSRLTVL.

This chain joins TRBV4-3 and TRBJ2-7; 7 nucleotides match TRBD1. The germline gives CDR1 LGHNA, CDR2 YSLEER. This CDR3 region has 14 residues. V dropped 3 bases and J dropped 3; count of bases not matched to a gene: 5. Written as DNA, the CDR3 is TGCGCCAGCAGCCAGGGAAGACAGGGCTACGAGCAGTACTTC. The encoded protein is CASSQGRQGYEQYF.

This clone was seen once. This chain connects TRBV7-2 to TRBJ1-5; TRBD1 agrees at 8 bases. The junction had 7 bases not matched to a gene; V was cut back by 5 bases and J by 7 bases. This CDR3 region has 14 residues. CDR1 is SGHTA, CDR2 FQGNSA, per germline. The CDR3 region is CASSMQGAKQPQHF. Written as DNA, the CDR3 is TGTGCCAGCAGCATGCAGGGGGCGAAGCAGCCCCAGCATTTT.

The chain carries TRBV4-3 and TRBJ1-5; D is unclear. The CDR3 spans 17 residues. Per germline, CDR1 LGHNA and CDR2 YSLEER. V was shortened by 0 bases and J by 0 bases, with 12 bases between the two germline ends. The CDR3 loop reads CASSQDMRVNSNQPQHF. CDR3 nucleotides: TGCGCCAGCAGCCAAGATATGAGAGTTAATAGCAATCAGCCCCAGCATTTT.

This clone was recorded once. The chain has TRBV5-1 and TRBJ2-6; D is possibly TRBD1 (6 bases). The CDR3 has 17 amino acids. Trimming took 3 bases from V and 1 from J, leaving 14 bases between them. The V gene's germline CDR1 is SGHRS and CDR2 YFSETQ. CDR3 amino acids: CASSSRGTGSGANVLTF. The CDR3 region has the DNA TGCGCCAGCAGCTCCAGGGGAACTGGGTCTGGGGCCAACGTCCTGACTTTC.

J is TRBJ1-5 and V is TRBV19, with a tentative D call TRBD1 (5 bases). V shed 5 bases and J shed 6 bases, with 17 bases lying between them. Germline CDR1 and CDR2: LNHDA and SQIVND (reference sequence). The CDR3 loop spans 15 amino acids. CDR3 bases: TGTGCCAGTAGTCCCCAGGGAGGGGCGACTCAGCCCCAGCATTTT. Protein product: CASSPQGGATQPQHF.

The V call is TRBV19, the J call TRBJ2-1; TRBD2 agrees at 10 bases. CDR3 length: 17 residues. V lost 1 base to trimming and J lost 4 bases; unmatched junction nucleotides: 7. CDR1 and CDR2 from the germline V gene are LNHDA and SQIVND (reference sequence). As DNA, the CDR3 is TGTGCCAGTAGTATAGGGAGCGGGGGGGCTAATTACAATGAGCAGTTCTTC. This codes for CASSIGSGGANYNEQFF. Combining the CDR3 with reference TRBV19 and TRBJ2-1 gives the whole variable domain DGGITQSPKYLFRKEGQNVTLSCEQNLNHDAMYWYRQDPGQGLRLIYYSQIVNDFQKGDIAEGYSVSREKKESFPLTVTSAQKNPTAFYLCASSIGSGGANYNEQFFGPGTRLTVL.

The chain employs TRBV27 and TRBJ1-1, with D perhaps TRBD1 (5 bases). Trimming took off 8 bases at V and 5 bases at J, with 18 bases between the two ends. Germline CDR1 MNHEY, CDR2 SMNVEV (reference sequence). CDR3 length equals 14 residues. Written as DNA, the CDR3 is TGTGCCAGCCTACCGCCAGGGAGGTATACTGAAGCTTTCTTT. Translated: CASLPPGRYTEAFF.

This clone showed up just a few times. This sequence joins TRBV7-2 and TRBJ1-1; TRBD1 matches 7 bases. The ends lost 1 base at V and 11 bases at J; junction bases unmatched: 7. CDR1 and CDR2 (germline): SGHTA, FQGNSA. The CDR3 runs to 13 residues. The CDR3 is CASSLGQGSVAFF. CDR3 nucleotide sequence: TGTGCCAGCAGCTTAGGACAGGGAAGTGTTGCTTTCTTT.

The gene calls are TRBV7-8 and TRBJ2-1, with TRBD1 matching over 7 bases. The CDR3 covers 15 residues. Germline CDR1 and CDR2: SGHVS and FQNEAQ. V gave up 6 bases and J gave up 5 bases; unmatched junction bases: 10. The DNA for the CDR3 is TGTGCCAGCAGACCACCGGGACAGCTAAACAATGAGCAGTTCTTC. Translation: CASRPPGQLNNEQFF.

The chain employs TRBV27 and TRBJ2-7, with 8 nucleotides matching TRBD2. Germline lookup yields CDR1 MNHEY and CDR2 SMNVEV (reference sequence). The CDR3 consists of 15 residues. With 5 bases clipped from V and 2 bases from J, the junction kept 8 bases outside the gene matches. DNA of the CDR3: TGTGCCAGCAGTCTAGGGGCGGGAGGCCCCTACGAGCAGTACTTC. Translated, it gives CASSLGAGGPYEQYF.

The chain joins TRBV6-5 to TRBJ1-1; D gene uncertain. Germline-derived CDR1 and CDR2 are MNHEY and SVGAGI. V lost 7 bases to trimming and J lost 3 bases, with 12 bases between them. The length of the CDR3 is 13 residues. The CDR3 sequence: CASKRPEDTEAFF. Here the CDR3 DNA reads TGTGCCAGCAAGAGACCGGAGGACACTGAAGCTTTCTTT.

This chain connects TRBV18 to TRBJ1-1; D is uncertain. The CDR3 runs to 13 residues. V gave up 3 bases and J gave up 6 bases, with 11 bases separating them. Per the germline V gene, CDR1 is KGHSH and CDR2 is LQKENI. The CDR3 DNA follows: TGTGCCAGCTCACCCGTACAAGTCCCTGAAGCTTTCTTT. Protein: CASSPVQVPEAFF.

V and J are TRBV3-1 (or the pseudogene TRBV3-2) and TRBJ2-1, with 13 bases matching TRBD2. Germline-derived CDR1 and CDR2 are LGHDT and YNNKEL (reference sequence). With 4 bases clipped from V and 5 bases from J, the junction kept 5 bases outside the gene matches. This CDR3 has 16 amino acids. The CDR3 here is CASSPHGTSGDNEQFF. The CDR3 DNA is TGTGCCAGCAGCCCCCACGGGACTAGCGGGGACAATGAGCAGTTCTTC.

The chain links TRBV28 to TRBJ1-2; D possibly corresponds to TRBD1 (5 bases). This CDR3 contains 15 residues. Germline V lookup: CDR1 MDHEN, CDR2 SYDVKM. The V gene lost 3 bases and the J gene lost 5 bases, with 16 bases spanning the gap. The CDR3 protein is CASSFRGLLKYGYTF. The DNA for the CDR3 is TGTGCCAGCAGTTTCCGGGGACTGTTAAAGTATGGCTACACCTTC.